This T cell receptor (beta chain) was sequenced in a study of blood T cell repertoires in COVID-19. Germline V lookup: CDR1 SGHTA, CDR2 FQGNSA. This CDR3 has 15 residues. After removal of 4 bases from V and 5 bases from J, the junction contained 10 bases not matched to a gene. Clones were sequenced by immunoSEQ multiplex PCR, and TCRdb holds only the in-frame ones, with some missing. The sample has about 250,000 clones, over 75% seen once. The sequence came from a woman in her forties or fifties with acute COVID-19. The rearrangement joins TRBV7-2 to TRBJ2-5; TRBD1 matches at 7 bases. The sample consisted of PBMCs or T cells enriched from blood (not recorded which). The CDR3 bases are TGTGCCAGCAGCTCCTCGACAGGGATGAGGGAGACCCAGTACTTC. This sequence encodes CASSSSTGMRETQYF.